The clone carrying this TCR beta chain was counted ten times or more. The method was immunoSEQ multiplex PCR; TCRdb's version includes in-frame clones alone and lacks a portion of them. The sample has approximately 250,000 clones, approximately 90% seen once. This sample was taken from a study of blood T cell repertoires in COVID-19. The receptor comes from a young man with active or convalescent COVID-19. Sequencing was done on a sample of peripheral blood.

In DNA, the CDR3 is TGTGCCAGCAGCTTGGAGGCTAATTCACCCCTCCACTTT. The encoded protein is CASSLEANSPLHF. The chain carries TRBV7-9 and TRBJ1-6; D is ambiguous. Germline V CDR1 and CDR2: SEHNR, FQNEAQ (reference sequence). V lost 3 bases, J lost 6 bases, and 6 bases lay in between. The CDR3 is made up of 13 amino acids.